This T cell receptor (beta chain) was identified in a study of blood T cell repertoires in COVID-19. CDR1 is SGHVS and CDR2 is FQNEAQ in the germline V gene. V lost 1 base, J lost 0 bases, and 15 bases lay in between. The CDR3 has 17 residues. Generated by immunoSEQ multiplex PCR, the TCRdb table keeps only in-frame clones and is missing some. This repertoire shows 350,000 to 550,000 clones, about 85% found once; its top ten account for approximately 2%. Sequencing was done on a sample of PBMCs or T cells enriched from blood (not recorded which). The receptor was derived from a young woman with acute COVID-19. The rearrangement uses TRBV7-8 and TRBJ1-1; TRBD1 is a possible D gene (5 bases). The CDR3 DNA follows: TGTGCCAGCAGCTTAGGTGGAGCGGGACTTATGAACACTGAAGCTTTCTTT. Translating it yields CASSLGGAGLMNTEAFF.